The entry below describes one TCR beta chain. There is no known antigen for this receptor. No qualities accompany the bases; no much larger clone lies one base away. The data are from a study of early T cells in non-severe SARS-CoV-2 infection listed by TCRdb under 2021. As for the study more broadly: Because TCR sequencing relied on bulk RNA taken from unsorted whole blood, pairing of alpha and beta chains was not possible.

The paper as a whole reports these results and caveats: VDJdb matching was skewed toward anti-spike CD8 responses, so virus-specific expansions were likely underestimated and private and CD4 specificities were missed.

Library preparation used 5' RACE. TCRdb shows the sequencer as NextSeq 500. Unique molecular identifiers were attached to individual cDNA molecules in the TCR library protocol so that sequencing error and PCR bias could be corrected. Sequencing covered both TCR alpha and beta chains, and within each sample the abundances of alpha and beta sequences were tightly co-correlated. The authors' analysis ran thus. Decombinator V4 was used to annotate the V gene, J gene and CDR3 of the TCR sequences. TCRs were defined as expanded if a significant change between any two time points was detected under a Poisson model with p below 0.0001. TCR abundances were normalised to the total number of TCRs sequenced in each sample and reported as counts per million. MAIT TCRs were defined by TRAV1-2 paired with TRAJ12, TRAJ20 or TRAJ33, and iNKT TCRs by TRAV10 paired with TRAJ18. VDJdb, accessed on 1 November 2021, was searched for TCRs annotated for CMV, EBV and SARS-CoV-2, and TCRs annotated for more than one antigen were excluded. The public reads were run again by TCRdb, first through fastp at Q25 and then through MiXCR, and only productive beta chains were kept. Records with the same CDR3 protein are collapsed into one entry carrying the most frequent genes and DNA. The authors' filters were not applied to this entry. This sample lists about 100,000 distinct CDR3 sequences; roughly 13% were detected once. The ten biggest clones cover 2% to 2.5% of the sample.

Set within a cohort of healthcare workers in London, UK, this nested case-control study involved weekly PCR testing of nasopharyngeal swabs along with blood sampling. Healthcare workers were enrolled in the week of the UK lockdown, from 23 to 31 March 2020, and were followed every week for up to roughly 16 weeks. The germline V gene gives CDR1 as SGHRS and CDR2 as YFSETQ. The CDR3 contains 15 residues, cysteine and phenylalanine counted. Of all the DNA, just the CDR3 is kept, 45 bases in frame from base 1. Germline trimming amounts to 0 bases on V and 7 bases on J, with 9 as the count of junction bases outside the gene matches.

What was sequenced was whole blood. The sequence came from an adult who was a healthcare worker with PCR-confirmed SARS-CoV-2 infection or an uninfected control (not recorded which). This receptor chain uses TRBV5-1 and TRBJ2-7; a stretch of 8 junction bases matches TRBD2. CDR3 protein: CASSLALEREMEQYF. The DNA reads TGCGCCAGCAGCTTGGCTCTGGAGCGGGAGATGGAGCAGTACTTC.